A selection of T cell receptor beta chains follows, all from one sample in a study of vaccination and CD4 T cells after COVID-19. No antigen has been identified for these receptors. One entry per CDR3 protein, called by TCRdb with MiXCR from the PCR reads. The data contain 20,000 to 25,000 distinct CDR3 sequences, about 38% of them singletons. Source: CD4+ T cells from blood, cultured in vitro, taken before SARS-CoV-2 vaccination. These receptors all stem from a human donor who had recovered from COVID-19. Each CDR3 is given with its conserved first and last residue. Fields, in order: D gene, V gene, J gene, clone size, CDR3 DNA, CDR3 protein. D genes are given only for firm matches. Not all rows give a size; the values are once, few, many and, for expanded clones, a class.

>TRBD1|TRBV20-1|TRBJ2-1|-
TGCAGTGCTTCTCTAAAGACAGGGGATACATACAATGAGCAGTTCTTC
CSASLKTGDTYNEQFF
>-|TRBV15|TRBJ1-1|few
TGTGCCACCAGTAAGGTAGGACTGGGGGCGACTGAAGCTTTCTTT
CATSKVGLGATEAFF
>TRBD1|TRBV7-2|TRBJ2-5|-
TGTGCCAGCAGTCAGACAGGGTTTCAGGAGACCCAGTACTTC
CASSQTGFQETQYF
>TRBD2|TRBV27|TRBJ2-1|-
TGTGCCAGCAGTTTCGCGGCTGGGACTAGCCATTACAATGAGCAGTTCTTC
CASSFAAGTSHYNEQFF
>-|TRBV18|TRBJ2-1|-
TGTGCCAGCTCACCAAGGCAGAACAATGAGCAGTTCTTC
CASSPRQNNEQFF
>-|TRBV6-5|TRBJ2-1|-
TGTGCCAGCAGTTCCCTCGGGGGCTTCTACAATGAGCAGTTCTTC
CASSSLGGFYNEQFF
>-|TRBV19|TRBJ1-1|-
TGTGCCAGTAGTATGGCCGCCGACGGCACTGAAGCTTTCTTT
CASSMAADGTEAFF
>TRBD2|TRBV27|TRBJ2-5|few
TGTGCCACCAAAATCCTGGGACTAGGGGACCAAGAGACCCAGTACTTC
CATKILGLGDQETQYF
>-|TRBV7-2|TRBJ1-1|few
TGTGCCAGCAGCCCCACCGGGGGAGGGCGGATGAACACTGAAGCTTTCTTT
CASSPTGGGRMNTEAFF
>-|TRBV24-1|TRBJ2-3|-
TGTGCCACCGGGGGATATTTCACAGATACGCAGTATTTT
CATGGYFTDTQYF
>-|TRBV11-2|TRBJ1-1|-
TGTGCCAGCAGCCCCCGGACAGAAGATTTGAACACTGAAGCTTTCTTT
CASSPRTEDLNTEAFF
>TRBD2|TRBV18|TRBJ2-7|few
TGTGCCAGCTCAATCACCGGGACTAGAGTAAATTCCGTGCAGTACTTC
CASSITGTRVNSVQYF
>TRBD2|TRBV6-2/TRBV6-3|TRBJ2-5|-
TGTGCCAGCAGTCGAGGACTAGCGGGATCAGAGACCCAGTACTTC
CASSRGLAGSETQYF
>-|TRBV6-2/TRBV6-3|TRBJ1-1|-
TGTGCCAGCAGCAAGGACCGGACGGCGATGAACACTGAAGCTTTCTTT
CASSKDRTAMNTEAFF